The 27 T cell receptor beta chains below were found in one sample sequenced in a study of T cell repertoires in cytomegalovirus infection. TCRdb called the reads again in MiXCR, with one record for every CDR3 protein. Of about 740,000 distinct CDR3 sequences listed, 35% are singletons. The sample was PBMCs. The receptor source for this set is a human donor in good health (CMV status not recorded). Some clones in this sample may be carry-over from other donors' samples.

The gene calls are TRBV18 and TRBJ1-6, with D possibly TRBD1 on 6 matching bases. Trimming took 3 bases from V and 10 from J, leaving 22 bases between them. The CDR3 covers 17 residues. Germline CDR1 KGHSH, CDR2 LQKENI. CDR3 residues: CASSPPSLGRGGSPLHF. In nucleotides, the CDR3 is TGTGCCAGCTCACCCCCCTCCCTAGGCAGGGGTGGATCACCCCTCCACTTT.

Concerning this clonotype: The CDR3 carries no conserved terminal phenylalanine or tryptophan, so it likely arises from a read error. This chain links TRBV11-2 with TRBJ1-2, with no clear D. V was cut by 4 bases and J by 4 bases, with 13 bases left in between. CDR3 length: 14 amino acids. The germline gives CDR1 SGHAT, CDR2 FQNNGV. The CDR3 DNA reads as TGTGCCAGCAGCTCAGAGGGTGGAGCCTATGGCTACACCTTA. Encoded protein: CASSSEGGAYGYTL.

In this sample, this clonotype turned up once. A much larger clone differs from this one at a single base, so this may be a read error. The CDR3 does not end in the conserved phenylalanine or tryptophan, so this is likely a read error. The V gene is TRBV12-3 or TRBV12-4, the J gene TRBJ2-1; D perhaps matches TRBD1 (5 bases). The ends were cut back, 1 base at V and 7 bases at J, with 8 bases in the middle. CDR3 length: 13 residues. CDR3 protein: CASSLVGDNEQFL. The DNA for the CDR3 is TGTGCCAGCAGTTTAGTAGGGGATAATGAGCAGTTCTTA.

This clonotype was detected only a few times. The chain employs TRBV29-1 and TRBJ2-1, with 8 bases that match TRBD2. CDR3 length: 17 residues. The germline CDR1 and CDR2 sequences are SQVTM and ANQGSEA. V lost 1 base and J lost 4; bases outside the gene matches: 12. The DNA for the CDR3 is TGCAGCGTTGAAGTTTCGGGAGGGCGCTTCCTATACAATGAGCAGTTCTTC. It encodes CSVEVSGGRFLYNEQFF.

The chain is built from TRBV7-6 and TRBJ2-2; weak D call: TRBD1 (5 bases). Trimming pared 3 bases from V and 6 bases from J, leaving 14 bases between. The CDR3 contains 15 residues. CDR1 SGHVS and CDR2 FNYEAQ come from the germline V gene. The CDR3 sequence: CASSFGAGRSGELFF. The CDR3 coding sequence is TGTGCCAGCAGCTTTGGGGCAGGGCGGTCCGGGGAGCTGTTTTTT. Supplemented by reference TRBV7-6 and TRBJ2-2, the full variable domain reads GAGVSQSPRYKVTKRGQDVALRCDPISGHVSLYWYRQALGQGPEFLTYFNYEAQQDKSGLPNDRFSAERPEGSISTLTIQRTEQRDSAMYRCASSFGAGRSGELFFGEGSRLTVL.

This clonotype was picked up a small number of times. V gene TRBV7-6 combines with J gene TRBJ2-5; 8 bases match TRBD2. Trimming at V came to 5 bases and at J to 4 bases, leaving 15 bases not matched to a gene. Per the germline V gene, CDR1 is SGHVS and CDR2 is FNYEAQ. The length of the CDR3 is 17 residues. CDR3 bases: TGTGCCAGCAGCCGACAAACTAGCGGAACTGGGGGAGAGACCCAGTACTTC. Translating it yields CASSRQTSGTGGETQYF.

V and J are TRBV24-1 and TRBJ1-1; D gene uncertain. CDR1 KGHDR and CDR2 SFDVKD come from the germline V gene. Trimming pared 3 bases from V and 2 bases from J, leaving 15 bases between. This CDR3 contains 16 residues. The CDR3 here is CATSDGKGARNTEAFF. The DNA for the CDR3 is TGTGCCACCAGTGATGGTAAGGGTGCGAGAAACACTGAAGCTTTCTTT.

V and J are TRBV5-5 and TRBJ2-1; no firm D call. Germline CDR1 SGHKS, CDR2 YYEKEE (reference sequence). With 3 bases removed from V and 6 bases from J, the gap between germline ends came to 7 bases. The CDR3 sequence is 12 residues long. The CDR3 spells CASSSQSNEQFF. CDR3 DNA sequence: TGTGCCAGCAGCTCCCAGAGCAATGAGCAGTTCTTC.

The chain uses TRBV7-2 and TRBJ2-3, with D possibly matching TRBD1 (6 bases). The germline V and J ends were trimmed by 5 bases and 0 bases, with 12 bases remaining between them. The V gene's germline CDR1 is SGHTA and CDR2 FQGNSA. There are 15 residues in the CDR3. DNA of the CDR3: TGTGCCAGCAGCGGTCGACAGGTTAGCACAGATACGCAGTATTTT. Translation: CASSGRQVSTDTQYF.

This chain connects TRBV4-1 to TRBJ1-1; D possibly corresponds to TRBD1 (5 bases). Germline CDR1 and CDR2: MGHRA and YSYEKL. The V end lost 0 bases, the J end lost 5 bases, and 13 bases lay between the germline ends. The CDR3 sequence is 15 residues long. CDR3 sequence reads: CASSQDFGGETEAFF. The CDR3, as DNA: TGCGCCAGCAGCCAAGATTTTGGGGGAGAGACTGAAGCTTTCTTT.

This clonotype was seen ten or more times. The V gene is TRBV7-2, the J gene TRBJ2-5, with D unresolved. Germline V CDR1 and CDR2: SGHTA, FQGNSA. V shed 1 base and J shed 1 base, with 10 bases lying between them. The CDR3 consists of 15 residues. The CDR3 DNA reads TGTGCCAGCAGCTTAGTAGTTTCCCCCCAAGAGACCCAGTACTTC. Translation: CASSLVVSPQETQYF. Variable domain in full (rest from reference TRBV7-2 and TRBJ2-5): GAGVSQSPSNKVTEKGKDVELRCDPISGHTALYWYRQSLGQGLEFLIYFQGNSAPDKSGLPSDRFSAERTGGSVSTLTIQRTQQEDSAVYLCASSLVVSPQETQYFGPGTRLLVL.

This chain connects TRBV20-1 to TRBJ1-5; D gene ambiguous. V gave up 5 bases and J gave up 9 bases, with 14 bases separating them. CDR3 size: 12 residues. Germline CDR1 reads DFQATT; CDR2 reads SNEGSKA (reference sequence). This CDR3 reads CSALQPARPQHF. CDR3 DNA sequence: TGCAGTGCTCTCCAACCCGCTAGGCCCCAGCATTTT.

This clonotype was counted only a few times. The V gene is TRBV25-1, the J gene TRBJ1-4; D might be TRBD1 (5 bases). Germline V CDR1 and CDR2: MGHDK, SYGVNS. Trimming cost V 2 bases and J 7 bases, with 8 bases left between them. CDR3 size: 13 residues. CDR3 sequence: CASSEGGGEKLFF. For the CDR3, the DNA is TGTGCCAGCAGTGAAGGGGGTGGTGAAAAACTGTTTTTT.

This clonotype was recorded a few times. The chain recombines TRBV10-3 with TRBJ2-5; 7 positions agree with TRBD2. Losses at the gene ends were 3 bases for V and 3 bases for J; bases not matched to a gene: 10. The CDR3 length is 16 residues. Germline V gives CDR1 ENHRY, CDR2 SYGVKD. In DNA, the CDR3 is TGTGCCATCAGTGACCGGGGGTCTAGCGGTAAAGAGACCCAGTACTTC. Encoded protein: CAISDRGSSGKETQYF.

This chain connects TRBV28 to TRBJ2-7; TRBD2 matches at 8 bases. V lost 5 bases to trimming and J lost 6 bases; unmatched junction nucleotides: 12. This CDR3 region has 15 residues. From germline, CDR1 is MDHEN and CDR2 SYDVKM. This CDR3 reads CASSHRSGRVPEQYF. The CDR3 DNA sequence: TGTGCCAGCAGTCACCGAAGCGGGAGAGTACCCGAGCAGTACTTC.

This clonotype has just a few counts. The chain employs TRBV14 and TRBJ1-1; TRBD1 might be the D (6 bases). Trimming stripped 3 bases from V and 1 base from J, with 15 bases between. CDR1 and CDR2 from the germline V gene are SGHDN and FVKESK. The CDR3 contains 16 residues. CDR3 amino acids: CASSHGTWTENTEAFF. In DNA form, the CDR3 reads TGTGCCAGCAGCCACGGAACCTGGACAGAGAACACTGAAGCTTTCTTT. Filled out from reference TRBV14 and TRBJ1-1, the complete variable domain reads EAGVTQFPSHSVIEKGQTVTLRCDPISGHDNLYWYRRVMGKEIKFLLHFVKESKQDESGMPNNRFLAERTGGTYSTLKVQPAELEDSGVYFCASSHGTWTENTEAFFGQGTRLTVV.

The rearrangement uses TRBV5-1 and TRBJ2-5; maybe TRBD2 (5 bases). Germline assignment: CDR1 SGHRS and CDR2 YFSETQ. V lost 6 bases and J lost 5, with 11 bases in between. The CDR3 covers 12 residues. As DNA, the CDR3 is TGCGCCAGCAAGTTGGGAGCCGAGACCCAGTACTTC. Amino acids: CASKLGAETQYF.

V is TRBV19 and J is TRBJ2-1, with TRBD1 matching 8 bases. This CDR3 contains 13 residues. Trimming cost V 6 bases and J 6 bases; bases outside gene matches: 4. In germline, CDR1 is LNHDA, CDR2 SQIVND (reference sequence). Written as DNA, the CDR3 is TGTGCCAGTAGAAACAGGGGGGTCAATGAGCAGTTCTTC. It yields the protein CASRNRGVNEQFF.

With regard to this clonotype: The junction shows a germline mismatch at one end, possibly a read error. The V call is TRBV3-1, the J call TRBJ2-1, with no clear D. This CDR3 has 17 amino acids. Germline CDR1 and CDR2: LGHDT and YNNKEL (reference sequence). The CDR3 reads CASSQVSTGPRNKEQFF. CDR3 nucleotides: TGTGCCAGCAGCCAAGTATCAACTGGACCGCGTAACAAGGAGCAGTTCTTC.

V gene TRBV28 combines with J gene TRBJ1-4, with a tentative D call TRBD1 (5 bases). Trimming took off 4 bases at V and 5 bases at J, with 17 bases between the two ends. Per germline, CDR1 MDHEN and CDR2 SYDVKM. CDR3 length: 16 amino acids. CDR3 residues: CASSSNPGRRNEKLFF. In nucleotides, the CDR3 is TGTGCCAGCAGTTCTAACCCGGGACGGAGAAATGAAAAACTGTTTTTT.

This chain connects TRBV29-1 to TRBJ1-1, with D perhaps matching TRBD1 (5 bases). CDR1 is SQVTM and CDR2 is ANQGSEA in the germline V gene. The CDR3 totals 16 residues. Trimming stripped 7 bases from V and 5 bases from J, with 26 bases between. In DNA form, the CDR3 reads TGCAGCGCCCGAGGTGGGACCAACCCGGGGGAAACTGAAGCTTTCTTT. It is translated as CSARGGTNPGETEAFF.

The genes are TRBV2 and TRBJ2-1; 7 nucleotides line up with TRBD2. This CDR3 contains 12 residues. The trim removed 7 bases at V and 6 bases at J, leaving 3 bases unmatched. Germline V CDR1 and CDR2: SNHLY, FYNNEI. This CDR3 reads CASIQRGNEQFF. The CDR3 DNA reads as TGTGCCAGCATCCAGCGGGGCAATGAGCAGTTCTTC.

The CDR3 DNA follows: TGTGCCAGCAGCTTAGAACCATCCTCCACCGGGGAGCTGTTTTTT. This codes for CASSLEPSSTGELFF. This chain uses TRBV11-2 with TRBJ2-2; D gene ambiguous. Germline V gives CDR1 SGHAT, CDR2 FQNNGV. The CDR3 runs to 15 residues. With 0 bases removed from V and 4 bases from J, the gap between germline ends came to 9 bases.

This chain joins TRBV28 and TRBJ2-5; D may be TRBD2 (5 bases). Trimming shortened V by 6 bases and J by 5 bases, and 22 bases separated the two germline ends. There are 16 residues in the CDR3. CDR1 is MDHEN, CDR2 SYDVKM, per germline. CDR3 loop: CASRAPFGPPGETQYF. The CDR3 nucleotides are TGTGCCAGCAGAGCTCCTTTCGGGCCCCCGGGGGAGACCCAGTACTTC.

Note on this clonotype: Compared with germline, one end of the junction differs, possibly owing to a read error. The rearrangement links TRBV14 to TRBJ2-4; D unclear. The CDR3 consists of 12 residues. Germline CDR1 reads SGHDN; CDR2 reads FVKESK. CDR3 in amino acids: CASRQDWGIQYF. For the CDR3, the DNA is TGTGCCAGCCGCCAAGATTGGGGAATTCAGTACTTC.

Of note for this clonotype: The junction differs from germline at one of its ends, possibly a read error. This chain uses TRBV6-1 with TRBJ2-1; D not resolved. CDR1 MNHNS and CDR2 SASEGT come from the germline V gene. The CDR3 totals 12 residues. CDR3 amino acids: CAISYSNNEQFF. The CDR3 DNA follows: TGTGCCATCAGTTACTCAAACAATGAGCAGTTCTTC.

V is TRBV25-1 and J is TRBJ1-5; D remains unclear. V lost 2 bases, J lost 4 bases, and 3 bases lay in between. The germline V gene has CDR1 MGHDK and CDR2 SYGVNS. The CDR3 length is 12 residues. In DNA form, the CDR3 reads TGTGCCAGCAGTGAAAATAATCAGCCCCAGCATTTT. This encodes CASSENNQPQHF. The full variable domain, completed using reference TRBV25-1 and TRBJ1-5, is EADIYQTPRYLVIGTGKKITLECSQTMGHDKMYWYQQDPGMELHLIHYSYGVNSTEKGDLSSESTVSRIRTEHFPLTLESARPSHTSQYLCASSENNQPQHFGDGTRLSIL.